One and the same sample provided the 10 T cell receptor beta chains below, sequenced in a study of Graves' ophthalmopathy and Graves' hyperthyroidism. RNA transcripts yielded amplified TCR beta CDR3 regions. HTBI-primed first-round RT-PCR preceded second-round multiplex PCR. One entry per CDR3 protein, called by TCRdb with MiXCR from the multiplex PCR reads. The sample contains hundreds of thousands of distinct CDR3 sequences, about 24% of which appear only once. Sequencing was done on a sample of peripheral blood. The receptors were sampled from a woman between 18 and 29 years old with stable Graves' hyperthyroidism. Some clones in this sample may be carry-over from other donors' samples.

This clonotype was picked up many times. The rearrangement uses TRBV6-1 and TRBJ2-7; 8 bases map to TRBD2. J lost 0 bases, V lost 7 bases, and 14 bases had no gene match. Germline V CDR1 and CDR2: MNHNS, SASEGT. The CDR3 loop spans 17 amino acids. The CDR3 DNA reads TGTGCCAGCACCAATATTCTCCCGGGGGGGAGCTCCTACGAGCAGTACTTC. Amino acid sequence: CASTNILPGGSSYEQYF.

The sample holds a few counts of this clonotype. This may be a read error, as it is one base from a much larger clone. This chain links TRBV20-1 with TRBJ2-7; D is unclear. Germline loops: CDR1 DFQATT, CDR2 SNEGSKA (reference sequence). Trimming pared 6 bases from V and 1 base from J, leaving 10 bases between. The CDR3 runs to 12 residues. CDR3 protein: CSATRRSYEQYV. CDR3 nucleotides: TGCAGTGCAACACGACGGTCCTACGAGCAGTACGTC.

This clonotype showed up many times. The rearrangement uses TRBV16 and TRBJ1-5; 7 nucleotides line up with TRBD1. This CDR3 comprises 16 residues. CDR1 is KGHSY, CDR2 FQNENV, per germline. J gave up 0 bases and V 3 bases, and 5 bases lay outside the gene matches. The CDR3 DNA is TGTGCCAGCAGCCATGATGGGACAGTTAGCAATCAGCCCCAGCATTTT. This codes for CASSHDGTVSNQPQHF.

This clonotype was seen a few times. The rearrangement links TRBV6-1 to TRBJ1-2; the D is unclear. In germline, CDR1 is MNHNS, CDR2 SASEGT. The CDR3 contains 13 residues. Trimming stripped 5 bases from V and 5 bases from J, with 12 bases between. The CDR3 reads CASSRTSEYGYTF. The CDR3 DNA is TGTGCCAGCAGTCGAACGAGCGAATATGGCTACACCTTC.

This clonotype was picked up many times. The V call is TRBV12-3 or TRBV12-4, the J call TRBJ1-2; TRBD1 matches 8 bases. This CDR3 has 13 amino acids. Germline trimming cut 7 bases from V and 5 bases from J; bases unmatched to any gene: 6. For the CDR3, the DNA is TGTGCCAGCACCGCGACAGGGGTTTATGGCTACACCTTC. Residues: CASTATGVYGYTF.

Ten or more counts support this clonotype. The chain joins TRBV12-3 or TRBV12-4 to TRBJ2-2; D uncertain. The CDR3 loop spans 13 amino acids. V lost 6 bases to trimming and J lost 5 bases, with 10 bases between them. CDR3 nucleotides: TGTGCCAGCAGCCGATTCGCGACCGGGGAGCTGTTTTTT. Translating it yields CASSRFATGELFF.

The CDR3 DNA sequence: TGCAGCGTTGATCATTTCCCGATGCGGGAGCAGTACTTC. Translated: CSVDHFPMREQYF. The chain couples TRBV29-1 to TRBJ2-7; the D is unclear. CDR1 SQVTM and CDR2 ANQGSEA come from the germline V gene. Between the trimmed V and J ends, which lost 3 bases and 7 bases, there was a span of 16 bases. The CDR3 totals 13 residues.

With respect to this clonotype: A read error may explain this, as a much larger clone is one base away. V and J are TRBV12-3 or TRBV12-4 and TRBJ1-1; D ambiguous. This CDR3 has 11 residues. The CDR3: CASTRVPEACF. Here the CDR3 DNA reads TGTGCCAGCACTCGTGTCCCTGAAGCTTGCTTT.

Ten or more counts support this clonotype. This chain links TRBV27 with TRBJ1-5; 7 bases fit TRBD1. V lost 7 bases, J lost 0 bases, and 9 bases stayed unmatched. Germline assignment: CDR1 MNHEY and CDR2 SMNVEV (reference sequence). The CDR3 totals 16 residues. CDR3 nucleotides: TGTGCCAGCACCCGACGGACAGGAAATAGCAATCAGCCCCAGCATTTT. Its protein is CASTRRTGNSNQPQHF.

This clonotype has ten or more counts. The rearrangement joins TRBV27 to TRBJ1-2, with D perhaps TRBD1 (6 bases). V lost 8 bases and J lost 8, with 12 bases in between. This CDR3 has 11 residues. Germline V gene data show CDR1 as MNHEY and CDR2 as SMNVEV (reference sequence). CDR3 bases: TGTGCCAGCGGCAGGGGTTACGGCTACACCTTC. It translates to CASGRGYGYTF.